The present TCR beta chain was sequenced within a study of graft-versus-host responses after intestinal transplantation. Background on the study: Recipients were all induced with anti-thymocyte globulin, then given tacrolimus and steroids for 2 to 3 years.

As regards this clone: Its cognate antigen is unknown.

The CDR3 is 12 amino acids. Germline V CDR1 and CDR2: SGHAT, FQDESV (reference sequence). Trimming stripped 5 bases from V and 0 bases from J, with 5 bases between. Study-wide findings and caveats: Early declines in HvG clones that occurred post-transplant were associated with peak circulating GvH clone levels. Some GvH clones were seen earlier in gut or blood, suggesting intestinal origin. The presence of high graft-versus-host to host-versus-graft clonal ratios in allografts characterized patients with graft-donor T cell macrochimerism.

The repertoire was sequenced with immunoSEQ multiplex PCR; TCRdb's copy has only in-frame clones and lacks some. This table has roughly 51,000 clones, 80% to 90% appearing once. The chain couples TRBV11-1 to TRBJ2-7; D remains unclear. The material was unstimulated CD4+ T cells sorted from spleen or lymph node cells, obtained before transplant. This TCR derives from a human donor who was the organ donor for an intestinal transplant. CDR3 region: CASSHSSYEQYF. The CDR3 DNA is TGTGCCAGCAGCCATAGCTCCTACGAGCAGTACTTC.